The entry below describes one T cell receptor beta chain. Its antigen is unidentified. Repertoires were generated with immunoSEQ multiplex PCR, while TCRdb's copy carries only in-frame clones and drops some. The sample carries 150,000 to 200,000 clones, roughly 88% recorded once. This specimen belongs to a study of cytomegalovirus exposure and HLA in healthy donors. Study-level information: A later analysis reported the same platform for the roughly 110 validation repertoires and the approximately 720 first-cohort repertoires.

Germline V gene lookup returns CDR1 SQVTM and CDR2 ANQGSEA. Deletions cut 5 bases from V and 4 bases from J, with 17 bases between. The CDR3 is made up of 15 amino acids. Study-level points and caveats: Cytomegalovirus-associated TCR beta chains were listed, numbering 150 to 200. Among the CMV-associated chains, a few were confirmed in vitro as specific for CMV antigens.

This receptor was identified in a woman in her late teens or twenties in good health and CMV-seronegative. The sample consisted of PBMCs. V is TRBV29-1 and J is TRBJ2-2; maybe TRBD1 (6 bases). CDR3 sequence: CSVYITGYGTGELFF. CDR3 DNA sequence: TGCAGCGTTTATATTACAGGGTACGGCACCGGGGAGCTGTTTTTT.